The clone carrying this TCR beta chain was counted between two and nine times. What it recognizes is unknown. This entry comes from a study of identical twins. Study-wide results and limits: Clonotypes of the beta chain that were abundant in cord blood carried fewer insertions (memory repertoires showed none). Cross-sectional statistics underpinned the conclusions; the same donors were not followed.

TCRdb passed the 5' RACE reads through MiXCR, listing each CDR3 protein once. Of 690,000 or so distinct CDR3 sequences listed, 6% to 6.5% are singletons. Between the trimmed V and J ends, which lost 3 bases and 1 base, there was a span of 12 bases. Germline lookup yields CDR1 SNHLY and CDR2 FYNNEI. The CDR3 runs to 15 residues. V gene TRBV2 combines with J gene TRBJ1-2, with no clear D. Sequences were obtained from naive T cells sorted from blood. This clonotype originated in a man aged 18 to 29 in good health. CDR3 in amino acids: CASSETAELNYGYTF. The CDR3 DNA sequence: TGTGCCAGCAGTGAGACGGCAGAACTTAACTATGGCTACACCTTC.